This entry describes one TCR beta chain. Its target is unknown. Using constant-segment primers, 5'RACE produced TCR alpha and TCR beta cDNA libraries carrying sample barcodes and UMIs. One entry per CDR3 protein, called by TCRdb with MiXCR from the 5' RACE reads. The top ten hold around 7.7% of the sample, which has 450,000 to 650,000 distinct CDR3 sequences, 20% to 25% seen once. The source of the sample is a study of T-cell memory formation after mild COVID-19. Study at large: TCR clusters were mostly donor specific.

The CDR3 has 16 residues. The junction had 8 bases not matched to a gene; V was cut back by 0 bases and J by 6 bases. CDR1 and CDR2 (germline): SGHRS, YFSETQ. Whole-study findings and limits: Clones contracting day 15 to 85 were balanced CD4/CD8; later expanders leaned CD4+.

The specimen sequenced was PBMCs or a T cell subset sorted from them (not recorded which). The chain couples TRBV5-1 to TRBJ2-1; TRBD2 matches at 8 bases. This TCR derives from an adult woman who had mild COVID-19 (a few samples of this study predate the infection). Cell type and time point are not known. CDR3 residues: CASSLAPGTRVNEQFF. The CDR3 DNA reads TGCGCCAGCAGCTTGGCCCCCGGGACTAGGGTCAATGAGCAGTTCTTC.